This T cell receptor beta chain was identified during a study of sequential checkpoint blockade in melanoma (dated by TCRdb to the late 2010s). The study in broad terms: In a 1:1 randomization, patients received either first-line nivolumab then ipilimumab (arm A) or ipilimumab then nivolumab (arm B). TCRbeta immunosequencing was performed on DNA from 85 to 100 pretreatment melanoma tumor samples. Roughly 23 patients had matched tumor biopsies taken before treatment and at week 13, after single-agent nivolumab (arm A) or ipilimumab (arm B). Around three quarters of the matched pre- and post-treatment tumor biopsy pairs came from the same lesion. Both trial sequences were followed by maintenance nivolumab. The paper's findings and limits, for the study overall: Clinical benefit was about 30 times more likely to be achieved by patients whose tumor T-cell fraction and clonality increased by week 13. Validation of the response-prediction model combining TCR metrics and mutation burden is needed in larger, independent patient cohorts. In the nivolumab-first arm (arm A), pretreatment tumor TIL clonality was associated with response (P = .04). Tumor T-cell fraction and clonality were correlated with PD-L1 staining and CD8+ T-cell counts, but not with mutational load. Within-arm analyses of tumor T-cell fraction were limited by small sample sizes and reduced statistical power.

TCRbeta CDR3 regions were immunosequenced from genomic DNA with the immunoSEQ Assay. Before high-throughput sequencing, genomic DNA was amplified using bias-controlled multiplex PCR. The original pipeline was this. To quantify the absolute abundance of each unique TCRbeta CDR3 region, the sequences were collapsed and filtered. Clonality, defined as 1 minus Pielou's evenness, was calculated using only productive rearrangements. Tumor T-cell fraction was calculated by normalizing TCRbeta template counts to usable DNA, which was estimated from several housekeeping genes. Clones with significantly greater frequencies in on-treatment versus baseline samples were identified using a previously published method. TCRdb holds this immuneACCESS table with in-frame rearrangements only. Some clones are missing; in checked studies, unresolved V genes explain under half, and the rest has no known cause. Clone size and the V and J calls come from that table; the DNA yielded D and trimming. The sample has fewer than 20,000 clones on record, about 69% of them singletons. Together, the top ten hold about 4.9% of the sample.

Taken with the paper, the label for treatment or condition translates to: randomized to nivolumab then ipilimumab (arm A) or the reverse (arm B). Prior DNA-damaging chemotherapy had not been received by any trial patient. Samples were obtained from patients with melanoma enrolled in CheckMate 064, a randomized, open-label phase II trial of sequential checkpoint blockade. Tumor TCR sequencing used genomic DNA from formalin-fixed paraffin-embedded (FFPE) tissue samples. Only a few counts were recorded for this clone. No cognate antigen has been identified for it. There are no base qualities to consult, and no much larger clone falls within one base. CDR1 is given as MDHEN and CDR2 as SYDVKM, both from the germline V gene. The trim is 7 bases for V and 14 bases for J, with a gap of 17 bases between the germline ends. The CDR3 spans 12 residues, from the cysteine through the phenylalanine. The only DNA kept is the CDR3, 36 bases in frame from the first base.

The source was tumor tissue (inferred from file names), collected from a patient given nivolumab and ipilimumab in sequence. The rearrangement combines TRBV28 with TRBJ1-4, with no confidently assigned D gene. This sequence was found in a human donor with melanoma. The CDR3 has the sequence CASTTLPGPLFF. DNA sequence: TGTGCCAGCACTACCCTCCCCGGGCCTCTGTTTTTT.